This T cell receptor beta chain was obtained from a study of response to subunit inactivated influenza vaccine. Study results and limitations: It was the authors' suggestion that each seasonal influenza vaccination recruits few new T cells.

TCRdb ran MiXCR on the RT-PCR reads and lists one entry per CDR3 protein. The profile covers 600,000 to 850,000 distinct CDR3 sequences, with approximately 14% appearing a single time and less than 8.5% taken by the ten largest. CDR1 is SGHRS and CDR2 is YFSETQ in the germline V gene. The CDR3 contains 11 residues. V was cut by 7 bases and J by 7 bases, with 9 bases left in between. This clonotype was counted ten times or more. Its specificity is unknown. V is TRBV5-1 and J is TRBJ2-1; D is uncertain. The starting material was PBMCs from blood, obtained 14 to 15 days before vaccination. This TCR derives from a man aged 50 to 60 who received an inactivated influenza vaccine. As DNA, the CDR3 is TGCGCCAGCCAAGCCCTAAATGAGCAGTTCTTC. This translates into CASQALNEQFF.